The 29 T cell receptor beta chains below come from one sample, sequenced in a study. TCRdb itself ran the RT-PCR reads through MiXCR, one entry per CDR3 protein. This sample has 550,000 to 750,000 distinct CDR3 sequences, with 11% to 15% found just once. Sequencing was performed on memory CD4+ T cells from blood. The receptors were gathered from a female donor in good health, serving as a healthy control.

V gene TRBV7-2 combines with J gene TRBJ2-2, with D hard to call. Germline loops: CDR1 SGHTA, CDR2 FQGNSA. The V end was cut by 5 bases, the J end by 6 bases, with 7 bases between. The CDR3 length is 12 residues. CDR3 in DNA: TGTGCCAGCAGCGCACTCCCCGGGGAGCTGTTTTTT. Protein: CASSALPGELFF. Variable domain in full (rest from reference TRBV7-2 and TRBJ2-2): GAGVSQSPSNKVTEKGKDVELRCDPISGHTALYWYRQSLGQGLEFLIYFQGNSAPDKSGLPSDRFSAERTGGSVSTLTIQRTQQEDSAVYLCASSALPGELFFGEGSRLTVL.

The chain has TRBV5-1 and TRBJ2-7; 9 bases fit TRBD1. V was clipped by 1 base and J by 5 bases; unmatched bases: 10. The germline CDR1 and CDR2 sequences are SGHRS and YFSETQ. This CDR3 has 16 amino acids. The CDR3 reads CASSLSGQGFGDEQYF. The DNA of the CDR3 is TGCGCCAGCAGCTTGTCGGGACAGGGTTTCGGGGACGAGCAGTACTTC.

This clonotype turned up a few times. The chain employs TRBV7-9 and TRBJ2-1, with D possibly called TRBD1 or TRBD2 (5 bases each). Germline lookup yields CDR1 SEHNR and CDR2 FQNEAQ (reference sequence). This CDR3 has 16 amino acids. Trimming left V 5 bases short and J 0 bases short, with 14 bases between. The CDR3 protein is CASSPDRGPSYNEQFF. Written as DNA, the CDR3 is TGTGCCAGCAGCCCAGATAGGGGACCCTCCTACAATGAGCAGTTCTTC.

This clonotype came up many times. The chain combines TRBV12-3 or TRBV12-4 with TRBJ2-3; 7 positions agree with TRBD1. The V gene end was trimmed by 7 bases and the J gene end by 2 bases; junction bases not matched to a gene: 6. This CDR3 spans 14 amino acids. This chain's CDR3 is CASINRGYTDTQYF. The CDR3 DNA follows: TGTGCCAGCATCAACAGGGGTTACACAGATACGCAGTATTTT.

This clonotype was found many times. The genes are TRBV7-3 and TRBJ2-1; D is uncertain. Germline V lookup: CDR1 SGHTA, CDR2 FQGTGA. The length of the CDR3 is 15 residues. Trimming cost V 2 bases and J 5 bases, with 13 bases left between them. This CDR3 is CASSLLHHRNNEQFF. The DNA of the CDR3 is TGTGCCAGCAGCTTACTCCATCACCGCAACAATGAGCAGTTCTTC.

The chain carries TRBV12-3 or TRBV12-4 and TRBJ1-6, with no clear D. The CDR3 has 17 residues. Trimming took off 3 bases at V and 0 bases at J, with 12 bases between the two ends. Here the CDR3 reads CASSFFAGSSYNSPLHF. For the CDR3, the DNA is TGTGCCAGCAGTTTCTTCGCGGGGAGCTCCTATAATTCACCCCTCCACTTT.

This clonotype was counted a few times. CDR3 coding DNA: TGTGCCAGCAGCTTACAGGGGGTTATTGGAAACACCATATATTTT. Its protein is CASSLQGVIGNTIYF. The V gene is TRBV7-2, the J gene TRBJ1-3; 7 positions agree with TRBD1. CDR3 size: 15 residues. Trimming cost V 2 bases and J 3 bases; bases outside gene matches: 4. Germline V CDR1 and CDR2: SGHTA, FQGNSA.

Here the CDR3 reads CALGDGNYGYTF. The CDR3 DNA is TGTGCCCTGGGGGACGGGAACTATGGCTACACCTTC. This chain joins TRBV28 and TRBJ1-2; the D gene is possibly TRBD1 (5 bases). CDR3 length equals 12 residues. Trimming took off 11 bases at V and 2 bases at J, with 12 bases between the two ends. CDR1 MDHEN and CDR2 SYDVKM come from the germline V gene.

This chain joins TRBV20-1 and TRBJ1-6; D possibly corresponds to TRBD1 (6 bases). With 5 bases removed from V and 10 bases from J, the gap between germline ends came to 18 bases. The length of the CDR3 is 14 residues. From germline, CDR1 is DFQATT and CDR2 SNEGSKA (reference sequence). For the CDR3, the DNA is TGCAGTGCTCGGCCGACAGGCGTGGGGTCACCCCTCCACTTT. Residues: CSARPTGVGSPLHF.

This clonotype was detected many times. The chain has TRBV7-3 and TRBJ2-1; TRBD2 is a possible D gene (6 bases). The CDR3 loop spans 11 amino acids. Germline loops: CDR1 SGHTA, CDR2 FQGTGA. Trimming left V 5 bases short and J 10 bases short, with 9 bases between. The CDR3 loop reads CASSLTSEQFF. The CDR3 DNA is TGTGCCAGCAGCCTCACTAGCGAGCAGTTCTTC.

In its sample, this clonotype was seen many times. The chain carries TRBV12-3 or TRBV12-4 and TRBJ2-1; no definite D call. V was pared by 3 bases and J by 7 bases, with 13 bases between. CDR3 length: 14 residues. This CDR3 is CASSFPSQSNEQFF. CDR3 bases: TGTGCCAGCAGTTTTCCCAGCCAGAGTAATGAGCAGTTCTTC.

This clonotype was observed once. V is TRBV27 and J is TRBJ1-6; 7 bases agree with TRBD1. After removal of 3 bases from V and 7 bases from J, the junction contained 6 bases not matched to a gene. The CDR3 loop spans 15 amino acids. The V gene's germline CDR1 is MNHEY and CDR2 SMNVEV (reference sequence). The CDR3 DNA reads as TGTGCCAGCAGTTTCGCCGGGACAGTAAATTCACCCCTCCACTTT. It is translated as CASSFAGTVNSPLHF.

The chain is built from TRBV15 and TRBJ1-5, with D hard to call. The ends were cut back, 0 bases at V and 7 bases at J, with 13 bases in the middle. CDR1 and CDR2 (germline): LNHNV, YYDKDF (reference sequence). The length of the CDR3 is 15 residues. The CDR3 reads CATSRDPGVGQPQHF. As DNA, the CDR3 is TGTGCCACCAGCAGAGATCCTGGGGTCGGCCAGCCCCAGCATTTT.

CDR3 DNA sequence: TGTGCCATCAGACCGGGACTAGCGGCCAATGAGCAGTTCTTC. This encodes CAIRPGLAANEQFF. The V call is TRBV10-3, the J call TRBJ2-1; TRBD2 matches at 11 bases. Germline V lookup: CDR1 ENHRY, CDR2 SYGVKD. The ends lost 6 bases at V and 6 bases at J; junction bases unmatched: 4. The CDR3 spans 14 residues.

CDR3 sequence (DNA): TGCAGTGCAACGGGACAGAATAATTCACCCCTCCACTTT. This translates into CSATGQNNSPLHF. This chain connects TRBV20-1 to TRBJ1-6, with TRBD1 matching over 7 bases. Losses at the gene ends were 6 bases for V and 5 bases for J; bases not matched to a gene: 4. The CDR3 length is 13 residues. Per the germline V gene, CDR1 is DFQATT and CDR2 is SNEGSKA (reference sequence).

This clonotype has more than one count but fewer than ten. V and J are TRBV24-1 and TRBJ2-3; D perhaps matches TRBD2 (6 bases). The CDR3 is made up of 13 amino acids. From germline, CDR1 is KGHDR and CDR2 SFDVKD. The V gene lost 4 bases and the J gene lost 2 bases, with 6 bases spanning the gap. The CDR3 loop is CATSEGLTDTQYF. Here the CDR3 DNA reads TGTGCCACCAGTGAGGGACTCACAGATACGCAGTATTTT.

The chain links TRBV28 to TRBJ2-7; TRBD2 agrees at 8 bases. CDR3 length: 16 residues. The V gene's germline CDR1 is MDHEN and CDR2 SYDVKM. The V gene end was trimmed by 6 bases and the J gene end by 0 bases; junction bases not matched to a gene: 10. CDR3 nucleotides: TGTGCCAGCAGAACAAGGGGGAGCGGGGGCTCCTACGAGCAGTACTTC. The encoded protein is CASRTRGSGGSYEQYF.

J is TRBJ1-4 and V is TRBV20-1; no clear D gene. Germline CDR1 reads DFQATT; CDR2 reads SNEGSKA (reference sequence). V was shortened by 3 bases and J by 4 bases, with 9 bases between the two germline ends. The CDR3 sequence is 13 residues long. CDR3 amino acids: CSASGSFNEKLFF. CDR3 nucleotide sequence: TGCAGTGCTAGCGGCAGCTTTAATGAAAAACTGTTTTTT.

This rearrangement joins TRBV5-5 to TRBJ1-1; D gene ambiguous. Germline V gene data show CDR1 as SGHKS and CDR2 as YYEKEE (reference sequence). The CDR3 consists of 15 residues. V was trimmed by 0 bases and J by 1 base, leaving 10 bases between them. In DNA form, the CDR3 reads TGTGCCAGCAGCTTGGTCGTTGGTAGGAACACTGAAGCTTTCTTT. The encoded protein is CASSLVVGRNTEAFF.

This clonotype was counted at least ten times. The V gene is TRBV7-2, the J gene TRBJ2-5, with TRBD1 as a possible D gene (6 bases). Germline lookup yields CDR1 SGHTA and CDR2 FQGNSA. This CDR3 is built from 13 residues. V was shortened by 5 bases and J by 2 bases, with 9 bases between the two germline ends. CDR3 nucleotides: TGTGCCAGCAGCGGTGGACAGCAAGAGACCCAGTACTTC. It translates to CASSGGQQETQYF.

This clonotype has more than one count but fewer than ten. The chain joins TRBV24-1 to TRBJ2-1, with 10 bases matching TRBD2. The J segment lost 3 bases and the V segment lost 4 bases, leaving 5 bases of the junction unmatched. Looked up from germline, CDR1 is KGHDR and CDR2 is SFDVKD. This CDR3 has 16 residues. This chain's CDR3 is CATSDRSGRVYNEQFF. CDR3 DNA: TGTGCCACCAGTGACAGGAGCGGGAGGGTCTACAATGAGCAGTTCTTC.

The chain links TRBV9 to TRBJ1-2; 7 positions agree with TRBD1. CDR3 length: 14 residues. CDR1 is SGDLS, CDR2 YYNGEE, per germline. The V segment lost 3 bases and the J segment 3 bases; nucleotides outside the gene matches: 5. The CDR3 sequence: CASSDDRADYGYTF. The CDR3 nucleotides read TGTGCCAGCAGCGATGACAGGGCGGACTATGGCTACACCTTC.

CDR3 in amino acids: CATSDSVPGQGPGLETQYF. CDR3 DNA sequence: TGTGCCACCAGTGATTCCGTCCCGGGACAGGGTCCAGGGTTAGAGACCCAGTACTTC. The rearrangement links TRBV24-1 to TRBJ2-5; TRBD1 matches at 9 bases. This CDR3 has 19 residues. Losses at the gene ends were 2 bases for V and 4 bases for J; bases not matched to a gene: 16. From germline, CDR1 is KGHDR and CDR2 SFDVKD.

The J gene is TRBJ2-3, the V gene TRBV5-1; 8 nucleotides match TRBD1. CDR1 SGHRS and CDR2 YFSETQ come from the germline V gene. V was pared by 4 bases and J by 0 bases, with 4 bases of the junction left unmatched. The CDR3 consists of 15 residues. The CDR3 DNA sequence: TGCGCCAGCAGCAATGGACAGGGTAGCACAGATACGCAGTATTTT. Translation gives CASSNGQGSTDTQYF.

This clonotype was counted a few times. The V and J genes are TRBV6-2 or TRBV6-3 and TRBJ2-7, with TRBD2 identical over 8 bases. Per the germline V gene, CDR1 is MNHEY and CDR2 is SVGEGT. Trimming cost V 6 bases and J 6 bases; bases outside gene matches: 10. The CDR3 totals 14 residues. The CDR3 nucleotides are TGTGCCAGCAGCCTTTGGCGGGAGGCGGCCGAGCAGTACTTC. Translating it yields CASSLWREAAEQYF.

This clonotype has at least ten counts. CDR3: CSVGDNSNQPQHF. The CDR3 bases are TGCAGCGTTGGCGACAACAGCAATCAGCCCCAGCATTTT. The rearrangement joins TRBV29-1 to TRBJ1-5, with unresolved D. Germline CDR1 is SQVTM and CDR2 is ANQGSEA. V was trimmed by 4 bases and J by 1 base, leaving 8 bases between them. The CDR3 loop spans 13 amino acids.

This clonotype was observed a handful of times. The V and J genes are TRBV20-1 and TRBJ1-3, with D possibly TRBD1 on 6 matching bases. The CDR3 covers 13 residues. Deletions cut 3 bases from V and 9 bases from J, with 15 bases between. Per germline, CDR1 DFQATT and CDR2 SNEGSKA (reference sequence). The DNA for the CDR3 is TGCAGTGCTAGGGCGGGGGCTGCAGGCACCATATATTTT. Its translation: CSARAGAAGTIYF.

In this sample, this clonotype turned up many times. The chain uses TRBV5-1 and TRBJ2-3; no firm D call. Germline-derived CDR1 and CDR2 are SGHRS and YFSETQ. Trimming took 4 bases from V and 4 from J, leaving 22 bases between them. CDR3 length: 17 amino acids. The CDR3 is CASSPRQHSASADTQYF. The CDR3 region has the DNA TGCGCCAGCAGCCCCAGACAACACTCCGCGTCCGCAGATACGCAGTATTTT.

Ten or more counts support this clonotype. At one of its ends the junction is not consistent with the germline gene, which may arise from a read error. The V and J genes are TRBV5-6 and TRBJ2-7; maybe TRBD1 (6 bases). CDR1 is SGHDT and CDR2 is YYEEEE in the germline V gene. The CDR3 length is 14 residues. CDR3 in DNA: TGTGCCAGCAGCTTGGAACAGGGCGGTGGACGGCTGGACTTC. Residues: CASSLEQGGGRLDF. Combining the CDR3 with reference TRBV5-6 and TRBJ2-7 gives the whole variable domain DAGVTQSPTHLIKTRGQQVTLRCSPKSGHDTVSWYQQALGQGPQFIFQYYEEEERQRGNFPDRFSGHQFPNYSSELNVNALLLGDSALYLCASSLEQGGGRLDFGPGTRLTVT.